The rows below give T cell receptor beta chains drawn from one sample of a study of blood T cell repertoires in COVID-19. TCRdb's table, derived via immunoSEQ multiplex PCR, lists solely in-frame clones and lacks some. The sample records more than 200,000 clones, about 86% being singletons. Material for sequencing was peripheral blood. Receptors were obtained from a man of 80 years or more with acute or convalescent COVID-19. CDR3s include the opening cysteine and the closing phenylalanine or tryptophan. Each record gives: CDR3 length, V gene, D gene, J gene, clone size, CDR3 DNA, CDR3 protein. A D gene is named only where the DNA matches it firmly. Rows give clone size only sometimes, using once, few, many, or a class for an expanded clone.

CDR3 length: 13
V gene: TRBV7-2
D gene: -
J gene: TRBJ2-3
clone size: -
CDR3 DNA: TGTGCCAGCAGCGCGGAGTGGACAGATACGCAGTATTTT
CDR3 protein: CASSAEWTDTQYF

CDR3 length: 13
V gene: TRBV5-1
D gene: -
J gene: TRBJ2-1
clone size: -
CDR3 DNA: TGCGCCAGCAGCTTGGGACATAGCAATGAGCAGTTCTTC
CDR3 protein: CASSLGHSNEQFF

CDR3 length: 13
V gene: TRBV14
D gene: -
J gene: TRBJ1-2
clone size: -
CDR3 DNA: TGTGCCAGCAGCCCGGAAGAGGGTCAAGGCTACACCTTC
CDR3 protein: CASSPEEGQGYTF

CDR3 length: 15
V gene: TRBV7-6
D gene: TRBD2
J gene: TRBJ2-2
clone size: -
CDR3 DNA: TGTGCCAGCAGCCCCATAGCGGGACCCACCGGGGAGCTGTTTTTT
CDR3 protein: CASSPIAGPTGELFF

CDR3 length: 14
V gene: TRBV9
D gene: -
J gene: TRBJ1-4
clone size: -
CDR3 DNA: TGTGCCAGCAGCGTGAGGGCAACTAATGAAAAACTGTTTTTT
CDR3 protein: CASSVRATNEKLFF

CDR3 length: 14
V gene: TRBV19
D gene: TRBD2
J gene: TRBJ2-5
clone size: -
CDR3 DNA: TGTGCCAGTAGGGAGCGGGGCCGGGGAGAGACCCAGTACTTC
CDR3 protein: CASRERGRGETQYF

CDR3 length: 15
V gene: TRBV4-3
D gene: -
J gene: TRBJ2-1
clone size: -
CDR3 DNA: TGCGCCAGCAGCCAAGAATCGGGTACATACAATGAGCAGTTCTTC
CDR3 protein: CASSQESGTYNEQFF

CDR3 length: 15
V gene: TRBV4-1
D gene: TRBD1
J gene: TRBJ1-2
clone size: -
CDR3 DNA: TGCGCCAGCAGCCAAGATCCGGGACAGGACTATGGCTACACCTTC
CDR3 protein: CASSQDPGQDYGYTF

CDR3 length: 14
V gene: TRBV7-2
D gene: TRBD2
J gene: TRBJ2-3
clone size: -
CDR3 DNA: TGTGCCAGCACCCCGGGACTAGCCATAGATACGCAGTATTTT
CDR3 protein: CASTPGLAIDTQYF

CDR3 length: 14
V gene: TRBV6-5
D gene: TRBD1
J gene: TRBJ2-7
clone size: -
CDR3 DNA: TGTGCCAGCTCAGCCGGGACAGGGGGCTACGAGCAGTACTTC
CDR3 protein: CASSAGTGGYEQYF

CDR3 length: 16
V gene: TRBV7-9
D gene: -
J gene: TRBJ2-1
clone size: -
CDR3 DNA: TGTGCCAGCAGCTTACCTACAGTGAGCTCCTACAATGAGCAGTTCTTC
CDR3 protein: CASSLPTVSSYNEQFF

CDR3 length: 16
V gene: TRBV5-1
D gene: -
J gene: TRBJ2-5
clone size: -
CDR3 DNA: TGCGCCAGCAGCCTTGGGGGGGCTAAAGGCCAAGAGACCCAGTACTTC
CDR3 protein: CASSLGGAKGQETQYF

CDR3 length: 14
V gene: TRBV6-6
D gene: -
J gene: TRBJ2-1
clone size: -
CDR3 DNA: TGTGCCAGCAGTTCGGCAGGGGAAGGCAATGAGCAGTTCTTC
CDR3 protein: CASSSAGEGNEQFF

CDR3 length: 14
V gene: TRBV3-1/TRBV3-2
D gene: TRBD1
J gene: TRBJ1-6
clone size: -
CDR3 DNA: TGTGCCAGCAGCCGTTTAGACAGGGATTCACCCCTCCACTTT
CDR3 protein: CASSRLDRDSPLHF

CDR3 length: 16
V gene: TRBV5-1
D gene: TRBD1
J gene: TRBJ1-2
clone size: -
CDR3 DNA: TGCGCCAGCAGCTTGTTCGGGGCAGGGGGCGCAAATGGCTACACCTTC
CDR3 protein: CASSLFGAGGANGYTF

CDR3 length: 14
V gene: TRBV5-1
D gene: -
J gene: TRBJ2-1
clone size: -
CDR3 DNA: TGCGCCAGCCTGGAGGGAGGCTCCTACAATGAGCAGTTCTTC
CDR3 protein: CASLEGGSYNEQFF

CDR3 length: 18
V gene: TRBV9
D gene: TRBD1
J gene: TRBJ2-7
clone size: -
CDR3 DNA: TGTGCCAGCAGCGTAGAGGGTCCGGCAAGGGACAGGGGCGCCGCGCAGTACTTC
CDR3 protein: CASSVEGPARDRGAAQYF

CDR3 length: 15
V gene: TRBV28
D gene: -
J gene: TRBJ1-5
clone size: -
CDR3 DNA: TGTGCCAGCAGTTTATTGGGGGGGAGCAATCAGCCCCAGCATTTT
CDR3 protein: CASSLLGGSNQPQHF

CDR3 length: 16
V gene: TRBV6-2/TRBV6-3
D gene: TRBD2
J gene: TRBJ2-7
clone size: -
CDR3 DNA: TGTGCCAGCAGTACCGGGACTAGCGGGGGGGCCTACGAGCAGTACTTC
CDR3 protein: CASSTGTSGGAYEQYF

CDR3 length: 16
V gene: TRBV6-6
D gene: TRBD1
J gene: TRBJ1-5
clone size: -
CDR3 DNA: TGTGCCAGCAGCCCGAGGGGACAGGGGCGAAATCAGCCCCAGCATTTT
CDR3 protein: CASSPRGQGRNQPQHF

CDR3 length: 15
V gene: TRBV9
D gene: TRBD1
J gene: TRBJ2-1
clone size: -
CDR3 DNA: TGTGCCAGCAGCGTGTTGACAGGGGGCTACAATGAGCAGTTCTTC
CDR3 protein: CASSVLTGGYNEQFF

CDR3 length: 14
V gene: TRBV18
D gene: TRBD1
J gene: TRBJ2-1
clone size: -
CDR3 DNA: TGTGCCAGCTCACCGATGGACAGGGTCAATGAGCAGTTCTTC
CDR3 protein: CASSPMDRVNEQFF

CDR3 length: 16
V gene: TRBV6-2/TRBV6-3
D gene: TRBD1
J gene: TRBJ2-7
clone size: -
CDR3 DNA: TGTGCCAGCAGTTACGCTCTGGGACAGGGCCTCTACGAGCAGTACTTC
CDR3 protein: CASSYALGQGLYEQYF

CDR3 length: 14
V gene: TRBV19
D gene: TRBD1
J gene: TRBJ1-4
clone size: -
CDR3 DNA: TGTGCCACCCGGGACAGTGCAACTAATGAAAAACTGTTTTTT
CDR3 protein: CATRDSATNEKLFF

CDR3 length: 15
V gene: TRBV11-3
D gene: TRBD2
J gene: TRBJ2-1
clone size: -
CDR3 DNA: TGTGCCAGCAGCATCGCTAGCGGGGGGTACAATGAGCAGTTCTTC
CDR3 protein: CASSIASGGYNEQFF

CDR3 length: 13
V gene: TRBV28
D gene: TRBD2
J gene: TRBJ2-1
clone size: -
CDR3 DNA: TGTGCCAGCAGAGGGAGGGCCTACAATGAGCAGTTCTTC
CDR3 protein: CASRGRAYNEQFF

CDR3 length: 16
V gene: TRBV5-4
D gene: TRBD1
J gene: TRBJ1-1
clone size: -
CDR3 DNA: TGTGCCAGCAGCGAGGACAGGGGCAGGCGGGGCACTGAAGCTTTCTTT
CDR3 protein: CASSEDRGRRGTEAFF

CDR3 length: 16
V gene: TRBV20-1
D gene: -
J gene: TRBJ1-2
clone size: -
CDR3 DNA: TGCAGTGCTAGTCCTGGGGCGGAAAGATTTTCCTATGGCTACACCTTC
CDR3 protein: CSASPGAERFSYGYTF

CDR3 length: 15
V gene: TRBV3-1/TRBV3-2
D gene: -
J gene: TRBJ2-7
clone size: -
CDR3 DNA: TGTGCCAGCAGCCGAACGGTGGCAGGGGGGAACGAGCAGTACTTC
CDR3 protein: CASSRTVAGGNEQYF

CDR3 length: 18
V gene: TRBV6-2/TRBV6-3
D gene: TRBD1
J gene: TRBJ1-1
clone size: few
CDR3 DNA: TGTGCCAGCAGTTATACCCGGACAGGAAGTACGAAGGACACTGAAGCTTTCTTT
CDR3 protein: CASSYTRTGSTKDTEAFF

CDR3 length: 16
V gene: TRBV19
D gene: -
J gene: TRBJ1-4
clone size: -
CDR3 DNA: TGTGCCAGTAGTAAAATAGACAGCGCAACTAATGAAAAACTGTTTTTT
CDR3 protein: CASSKIDSATNEKLFF

CDR3 length: 15
V gene: TRBV11-2
D gene: TRBD2
J gene: TRBJ2-7
clone size: -
CDR3 DNA: TGTGCCAGCAGCTTATTAGCGGGGGGCGTCAACGAGCAGTACTTC
CDR3 protein: CASSLLAGGVNEQYF